These T cell receptor beta chains were read from a single sample in a study of T cell changes during pregnancy in multiple sclerosis. TCRdb's table, derived via immunoSEQ multiplex PCR, lists solely in-frame clones and lacks some. The sample contains some 64,000 clones, about 90% of which appear only once. Sequences were derived from peripheral blood, sampled after pregnancy. The receptors were sampled from a female donor with multiple sclerosis, enrolled in a pregnancy study. Each CDR3 is given with its conserved first and last residue. Fields, in order: V gene, CDR3 length, clone size, CDR3 protein. A row's size may be missing; if present it is once, few, many or a size class.

TRBV7-2 15 - CASSLNPGVNGEQYF
TRBV1 14 - CTSSGGGWNYGYTF
TRBV7-9 11 - CASSSQETQYF
TRBV12-5 14 once CASDQREGLYEQYF
TRBV7-6 15 - CASSRETNTDQPQHF
TRBV7-9 11 - CASSPGTEAFF
TRBV27 16 once CASISRQDRGAGELFF
TRBV7-9 12 - CASSPSVDEQFF
TRBV4-2 17 - CASSQDPGEDRNYGYTF
TRBV4-3 14 - CASSQGQGNEKLFF
TRBV2 14 - CATTVTSAPYEQYF
TRBV30 15 - CAWTQGALPYNEQFF
TRBV30 15 - CAWSVGGNSGNTIYF
TRBV5-4 14 - CASSLPSGGNTIYF
TRBV6-1 17 - CASSARTSGSYTGELFF
TRBV6-5 14 once CASSYSPQGYEQYF
TRBV10-3 15 - CAIRETQGNTGELFF
TRBV5-1 15 - CASSLTQGAGNTIYF
TRBV7-2 16 once CASSLVRTGVTGELFF
TRBV4-2 16 - CASSQENAGPTYEQYF
TRBV6-5 15 - CASSYSHIGGTEAFF
TRBV30 13 - CAWSWAITDTQYF
TRBV5-6 11 - CASSFRSVQYF
TRBV7-9 15 - CASSYNRGNNYGYTF
TRBV6-6 14 - CASSYLDGTYEQYF
TRBV4-2 12 - CASSQISDTQYF
TRBV6-6 13 - CASTGRSNTEAFF
TRBV5-1 14 - CASRLAAYTDTQYF
TRBV5-1 19 - CASSSTLTGGAGGANVLTF
TRBV29-1 13 - CSANSGSGETQYF
TRBV4-3 13 - CASSQDRDYEQYF
TRBV2 13 - CASSDRGNQPQHF
TRBV27 17 once CASSHPLLASPNNEQFF
TRBV11-2 12 - CASSLRRETQYF
TRBV28 14 - CASIPLAGSYEQYF
TRBV5-1 15 - CASSLGTSGSDEQFF
TRBV5-4 15 - CASSLGGQGAGGYTF
TRBV25-1 16 - CASSEYLQGWTGELFF
TRBV27 15 - CASSPHRDGSYGYTF
TRBV14 13 once CASRDYSSYEQYF
TRBV6-5 14 - CASSVGQGPYEQYF
TRBV6-1 16 once CASSEAPGQFYQPQHF
TRBV28 16 - CASSAPGGQLYNEQFF
TRBV30 13 - CAWSDRDSYEQYF
TRBV27 13 - CASSYRGDTEAFF
TRBV5-1 17 - CASSLGGGGLRTDTQYF
TRBV27 14 - CASSLGTVIYEQYF
TRBV11-2 13 - CASSPSSSGELFF
TRBV5-1 15 - CASSRSGTGESGYTF
TRBV9 15 - CASSVLAGVSDTQYF
TRBV30 14 - CAWNRGPTNEKLFF
TRBV29-1 15 - CSVGRGSSSYNEQFF
TRBV4-3 14 once CASSLGQYQETQYF
TRBV9 12 - CASSALAGEQFF